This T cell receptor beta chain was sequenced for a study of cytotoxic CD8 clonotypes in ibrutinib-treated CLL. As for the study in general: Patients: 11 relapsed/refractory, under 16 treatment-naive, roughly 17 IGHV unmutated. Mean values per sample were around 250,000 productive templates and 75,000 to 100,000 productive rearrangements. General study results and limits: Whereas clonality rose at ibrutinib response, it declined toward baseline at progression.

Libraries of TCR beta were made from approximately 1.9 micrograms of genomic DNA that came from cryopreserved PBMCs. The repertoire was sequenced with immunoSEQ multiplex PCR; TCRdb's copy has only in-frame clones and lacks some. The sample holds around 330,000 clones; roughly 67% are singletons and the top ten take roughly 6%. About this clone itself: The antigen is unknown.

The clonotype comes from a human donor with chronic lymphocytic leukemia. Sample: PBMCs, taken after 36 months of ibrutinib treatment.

The CDR3 loop is CASRDRGLGGYTF. The CDR3 bases are TGTGCCAGTAGAGACAGGGGGCTGGGTGGCTACACCTTC. The V call is TRBV19, the J call TRBJ1-2, with 10 positions matching TRBD1. V shed 6 bases and J 7 bases; nucleotides not matched to a gene: 5. The germline V gene encodes CDR1 LNHDA and CDR2 SQIVND (reference sequence). The CDR3 totals 13 residues.